The rows below give T cell receptor beta chains drawn from one sample of a study of cytomegalovirus exposure and HLA in healthy donors. Clones were read by immunoSEQ multiplex PCR, and TCRdb kept only the in-frame ones, dropping some. The table records 130,000 to 150,000 clones, over 60% of them present only once. The sample consisted of PBMCs. The receptors were gathered from a woman in her 30s in good health and CMV-seropositive. Each CDR3 is given with its conserved first and last residue. A D gene is named only where the DNA matches it firmly. A clone size is listed for some rows: how often the clone was seen (once, few, many), or a class if it is expanded.

clone size,D gene,V gene,J gene,CDR3 DNA,CDR3 protein
NA,TRBD1,TRBV7-8,TRBJ2-1,TGTGCCAGCAGCTTCGGACAGGGATCCTACAATGAGCAGTTCTTC,CASSFGQGSYNEQFF
NA,NA,TRBV6-6,TRBJ1-6,TGTGCCAGCACCTGGACAGATAATTCACCCCTCCACTTT,CASTWTDNSPLHF
NA,NA,TRBV6-5,TRBJ1-1,TGTGCCAGCAGTTACGCGGGGGGGAGGAACACTGAAGCTTTCTTT,CASSYAGGRNTEAFF
NA,NA,TRBV6-1,TRBJ1-5,TGTGCCAGTAGTGAACAGGATTATAGCAATCAGCCCCAGCATTTT,CASSEQDYSNQPQHF
NA,TRBD2,TRBV7-3,TRBJ2-3,TGTGCCAGCAGCTCTACCGGACTAGCGACTGATACGCAGTATTTT,CASSSTGLATDTQYF
NA,NA,TRBV7-6,TRBJ2-7,TGTGCCAGCAGCTTTCTCGGCTACGAGCAGTACTTC,CASSFLGYEQYF
NA,NA,TRBV5-4,TRBJ2-1,TGTGCCAGCAGCTGGGGAGCGAGACTAGGCAATGAGCAGTTCTTC,CASSWGARLGNEQFF
NA,TRBD1,TRBV30,TRBJ1-1,TGTGCCTGGGGGGGGACAGGGGATGAAGCTTTCTTT,CAWGGTGDEAFF
NA,NA,TRBV18,TRBJ2-1,TGTGCCAGCTCATCAAAGTTCTTC,CASSSKFF
NA,NA,TRBV5-6,TRBJ2-1,TGTGCCAGCAGCTTTCTGTCGGGGGGCCAGCACAATGAGCAGTTCTTC,CASSFLSGGQHNEQFF
once,TRBD2,TRBV15,TRBJ2-7,TGTGCCACCCGCGAGGCAAGCGGGAGTCATCGCGACGAGCAGTACTTC,CATREASGSHRDEQYF
few,NA,TRBV30,TRBJ2-2,TGTGCCTGGAGTTCTTGGACACTGAACACCGGGGAGCTGTTTTTT,CAWSSWTLNTGELFF
NA,TRBD1,TRBV4-2,TRBJ2-2,TGTGCCAGCAGCCCAATAACCGGGACAGGGGGCTTTGCGGGGGAGCTGTTTTTT,CASSPITGTGGFAGELFF
NA,TRBD2,TRBV5-1,TRBJ2-1,TGCGCCAGCAGCTTGGTACTAGACGGGGGGAGCTCCTACAATGAGCAGTTCTTC,CASSLVLDGGSSYNEQFF
NA,NA,TRBV18,TRBJ1-5,TGTGCCAGCTCAGCAGGGAGGGGTCAGCCCCAGCATTTT,CASSAGRGQPQHF
NA,TRBD1,TRBV18,TRBJ2-3,TGTGCCAGCTCACCCCCCTCCCTGGGACAGGGACCAGATACGCAGTATTTT,CASSPPSLGQGPDTQYF
few,NA,TRBV6-1,TRBJ1-1,TGTGCCAGCAGTGATTACAGGGAGAGGACTGAAGCTTTCTTT,CASSDYRERTEAFF